This T cell receptor (beta chain) was profiled in a study of T-cell memory formation after mild COVID-19. Study-level background: Clusters were largely donor specific.

About this clonotype itself: No antigen is known for it.

CDR1 is SGHTA and CDR2 is FQGNSA in the germline V gene. This CDR3 has 12 amino acids. Trimming pared 5 bases from V and 3 bases from J, leaving 4 bases between. Overall study findings and caveats: Whether day 37 second-wave clones are SARS-CoV-2-specific was not confirmed. Of the contracting clones, CD4+ ones lay mainly in CM and EM, and CD8+ ones in EMRA.

TCRdb reanalysed the 5' RACE reads using MiXCR and keeps one entry per CDR3 protein. Of about 290,000 distinct CDR3 sequences listed, more than 15% are singletons. This receptor was identified in a man aged 18 to 35 who had mild COVID-19 (a few samples of this study predate the infection). Cell type and time point are not known. Sequences were obtained from PBMCs or a T cell subset sorted from them (not recorded which). The chain joins TRBV7-2 to TRBJ2-2; D gene unclear. The CDR3 DNA reads as TGTGCCAGCAGCGTGGACACCGGGGAGCTGTTTTTT. This sequence encodes CASSVDTGELFF.